This T cell receptor beta chain came from a study of CD8+ T cells in alopecia areata. As for the study in general: Treated patients were given oral tofacitinib, which was dosed at 5 to 10 mg twice daily.

In each case, RNA was isolated and then reverse transcribed into cDNA as the sequencing template. Sequencing used immunoSEQ multiplex PCR; TCRdb keeps in-frame clones, though not all of them. Altogether roughly 140,000 clones are present, roughly four fifths being singletons, with the ten largest covering around 25%. Whole-study findings and limits: Scalp clonality, along with expanded CD8+ clones among the top 100, was significantly decreased by tofacitinib.

With regard to this clone: Its specificity is not known.

Regarding treatment: oral pan-JAK inhibitor, 5-10 mg twice daily. The sorting of PBMCs gave CD4+ and CD8+ T cells. The material sequenced was CD8+ T cells sorted from blood, taken at week 4, from a patient treated with tofacitinib. The receptor was derived from a human donor with alopecia areata.

In nucleotides, the CDR3 is TGTGCCAGCAGCTTATTGAGCGGGGGGCCAGATACGCAGTATTTT. Translating it yields CASSLLSGGPDTQYF. The rearrangement joins TRBV5-6 to TRBJ2-3; 9 bases are shared with TRBD2. The CDR3 covers 15 residues. The junction had 5 bases not matched to a gene; V was cut back by 2 bases and J by 4 bases. CDR1 and CDR2 (germline): SGHDT, YYEEEE.